Listed here are 25 T cell receptor beta chains from one sample, sequenced in a study of Tregs in tolerant kidney transplant recipients. Mixed chimerism was transient after nonmyeloablative marrow transplants from related graft donors. This table comes from immunoSEQ multiplex PCR, and its TCRdb copy is limited to in-frame clones, with some not included. The sample carries 75,000 to 100,000 clones, 80% to 95% recorded once. The sample in question was CD4+ T cells from blood (PBMCs), obtained 12 months after the transplant. These TCRs come from a human patient who received a combined kidney and bone marrow transplant. Part of the T cell pool may stem from the graft donor.

The gene calls are TRBV7-9 and TRBJ1-4; TRBD1 agrees at 7 bases. CDR1 is SEHNR, CDR2 FQNEAQ, per germline (reference sequence). This CDR3 is built from 16 residues. With 5 bases clipped from V and 6 bases from J, the junction kept 12 bases outside the gene matches. The CDR3 DNA reads TGTGCCAGCAGCCCCCCCCGACAGGGACTGGATGAAAAACTGTTTTTT. This sequence encodes CASSPPRQGLDEKLFF. The full variable domain, completed using reference TRBV7-9 and TRBJ1-4, is DTGVSQNPRHKITKRGQNVTFRCDPISEHNRLYWYRQTLGQGPEFLTYFQNEAQLEKSRLLSDRFSAERPKGSFSTLEIQRTEQGDSAMYLCASSPPRQGLDEKLFFGSGTQLSVL.

This chain links TRBV7-6 with TRBJ2-5; no definite D call. Germline V gene data show CDR1 as SGHVS and CDR2 as FNYEAQ. V was shortened by 1 base and J by 4 bases, with 4 bases between the two germline ends. The CDR3 length is 12 residues. The CDR3 DNA sequence: TGTGCCAGCAGCTTAGGTCGAGAGACCCAGTACTTC. Residues: CASSLGRETQYF.

This chain joins TRBV29-1 and TRBJ1-4; possibly TRBD1 for D (6 bases). Germline CDR1 and CDR2: SQVTM and ANQGSEA. CDR3 size: 15 residues. V lost 0 bases and J 7 bases, leaving 15 bases between the germline ends. Here the CDR3 reads CSVEEGGQGSEKLFF. The CDR3 DNA reads as TGCAGCGTTGAAGAGGGGGGGCAGGGAAGTGAAAAACTGTTTTTT. Full variable domain (rest looked up from reference TRBV29-1 and TRBJ1-4): SAVISQKPSRDICQRGTSLTIQCQVDSQVTMMFWYRQQPGQSLTLIATANQGSEATYESGFVIDKFPISRPNLTFSTLTVSNMSPEDSSIYLCSVEEGGQGSEKLFFGSGTQLSVL.

This rearrangement joins TRBV4-3 to TRBJ1-2; D perhaps matches TRBD1 (5 bases). The CDR3 length is 15 residues. Germline V CDR1 and CDR2: LGHNA, YSLEER. Trimming took 3 bases from V and 1 from J, leaving 12 bases between them. CDR3 protein: CASSQRRGLNYGYTF. CDR3 nucleotide sequence: TGCGCCAGCAGCCAGCGGCGGGGACTTAACTATGGCTACACCTTC.

The genes are TRBV7-2 and TRBJ2-2; D is unresolved. Germline loops: CDR1 SGHTA, CDR2 FQGNSA. This CDR3 spans 14 amino acids. The V end was cut by 0 bases, the J end by 6 bases, with 8 bases between. CDR3 nucleotides: TGTGCCAGCAGCTTAGCTAGCTTCTCCGGGGAGCTGTTTTTT. Translation gives CASSLASFSGELFF. The whole variable domain, filled in from reference TRBV7-2 and TRBJ2-2, reads GAGVSQSPSNKVTEKGKDVELRCDPISGHTALYWYRQSLGQGLEFLIYFQGNSAPDKSGLPSDRFSAERTGGSVSTLTIQRTQQEDSAVYLCASSLASFSGELFFGEGSRLTVL.

The CDR3 coding sequence is TGTGCCAGCAGGCAGACTAGCGGGAGCTCCTACAATGAGCAGTTCTTC. Translation gives CASRQTSGSSYNEQFF. The gene calls are TRBV11-2 and TRBJ2-1, with 12 bases identical to TRBD2. The CDR3 has 16 amino acids. The V segment lost 6 bases and the J segment 0 bases; nucleotides outside the gene matches: 3. From germline, CDR1 is SGHAT and CDR2 FQNNGV.

This chain joins TRBV5-1 and TRBJ2-6, with D hard to call. This CDR3 is built from 15 residues. The germline gives CDR1 SGHRS, CDR2 YFSETQ. V was shortened by 0 bases and J by 0 bases, with 4 bases between the two germline ends. CDR3 sequence reads: CASSLAGSGANVLTF. In DNA form, the CDR3 reads TGCGCCAGCAGCTTGGCCGGCTCTGGGGCCAACGTCCTGACTTTC.

This clone was picked up one time. This chain links TRBV14 with TRBJ2-7, with D possibly being TRBD2 (6 bases). Trimming took 6 bases from V and 3 from J, leaving 18 bases between them. The CDR3 loop spans 15 amino acids. CDR1 and CDR2 (germline): SGHDN, FVKESK. The CDR3 loop reads CASRLSGRRDYEQYF. Written as DNA, the CDR3 is TGTGCCAGCAGACTTAGCGGACGTCGTGACTACGAGCAGTACTTC.

This chain connects TRBV19 to TRBJ2-5; weak D call: TRBD2 (7 bases). Gene TRBJ2-7 matches the end of the DNA better, so the J call may be wrong. The CDR3 is 14 amino acids. Germline CDR1 reads LNHDA; CDR2 reads SQIVND (reference sequence). The CDR3 nucleotides are TGTGCCAGTAGTATTAGATACGGGGGGCACGAGCAGTACTTC. Residues: CASSIRYGGHEQYF.

The chain uses TRBV4-2 and TRBJ2-5; D gene unclear. Germline CDR1 LGHNA, CDR2 YNFKEQ. This CDR3 has 12 residues. V shed 5 bases and J shed 5 bases, with 9 bases lying between them. The CDR3 here is CASSGNGETQYF. CDR3 sequence (DNA): TGTGCCAGCAGCGGAAACGGGGAGACCCAGTACTTC.

The chain uses TRBV5-4 and TRBJ2-1; 8 bases match TRBD2. Germline trimming cut 1 base from V and 10 bases from J; bases unmatched to any gene: 7. The CDR3 has 14 amino acids. Germline V gene sequence: CDR1 SGHNT, CDR2 YYREEE (reference sequence). CDR3 residues: CASSLPSTSDEQFF. CDR3 sequence (DNA): TGTGCCAGCAGCTTGCCTTCGACTAGCGACGAGCAGTTCTTC. Filled out from reference TRBV5-4 and TRBJ2-1, the complete variable domain reads ETGVTQSPTHLIKTRGQQVTLRCSSQSGHNTVSWYQQALGQGPQFIFQYYREEENGRGNFPPRFSGLQFPNYSSELNVNALELDDSALYLCASSLPSTSDEQFFGPGTRLTVL.

A word on this clone: Compared with germline, one end of the junction differs, possibly owing to a read error. Distinct nucleotide sequences in the sample also encode this CDR3. J is TRBJ1-6 and V is TRBV4-3; TRBD1 matches at 7 bases. Germline lookup yields CDR1 LGHNA and CDR2 YSLEER. The CDR3 is 19 amino acids. CDR3 loop: CASSQGVPTGSGHNSPLHF. The CDR3 DNA reads TGCGCCAGCAGCCAAGGGGTCCCGACAGGGTCTGGGCATAATTCCCCCCTCCACTTT.

The V gene is TRBV5-1, the J gene TRBJ2-1; 14 bases fit TRBD2. Germline loops: CDR1 SGHRS, CDR2 YFSETQ. CDR3 length: 15 residues. With 4 bases clipped from V and 5 bases from J, the junction kept 2 bases outside the gene matches. The CDR3 nucleotides read TGCGCCAGCAGCCCGACTAGCGGGGGGGACAATGAGCAGTTCTTC. Translation gives CASSPTSGGDNEQFF.

The chain carries TRBV6-5 and TRBJ2-7; 8 bases match TRBD1. V dropped 2 bases and J dropped 6; count of bases not matched to a gene: 3. This CDR3 is built from 13 residues. The germline CDR1 and CDR2 sequences are MNHEY and SVGAGI. As DNA, the CDR3 is TGTGCCAGCAGTTACCGACAGGGGCGCGAGCAGTACTTC. Amino acid sequence: CASSYRQGREQYF.

The rearrangement links TRBV6-5 to TRBJ2-1; no reliable D call. V dropped 0 bases and J dropped 4 bases, with 7 bases sitting between them. The germline V gene has CDR1 MNHEY and CDR2 SVGAGI. The CDR3 is made up of 14 amino acids. Written as DNA, the CDR3 is TGTGCCAGCAGTTACTCAAGAGTATACAATGAGCAGTTCTTC. Amino acids: CASSYSRVYNEQFF.

The gene calls are TRBV5-1 and TRBJ1-5, with a possible D match to TRBD1 (6 bases). CDR3 size: 16 residues. The germline V gene encodes CDR1 SGHRS and CDR2 YFSETQ. V lost 0 bases and J 6 bases, leaving 16 bases between the germline ends. The CDR3 here is CASSLAPTGSGQPQHF. The CDR3 nucleotides are TGCGCCAGCAGCTTGGCGCCGACAGGTTCGGGTCAGCCCCAGCATTTT.

Of note for this clone: The junction differs from germline at one of its ends, possibly a read error. The V call is TRBV7-9, the J call TRBJ1-1; 7 positions match TRBD1. Per germline, CDR1 SEHNR and CDR2 FQNEAQ (reference sequence). The CDR3 runs 14 residues. CDR3 loop: CASGLVKGAQSLFF. CDR3 coding DNA: TGTGCCAGCGGCTTAGTTAAGGGGGCTCAAAGTCTTTTCTTT.

The chain links TRBV14 to TRBJ2-5; tentative D call: TRBD1 (6 bases). V dropped 4 bases and J dropped 9 bases, with 18 bases sitting between them. The CDR3 has 14 residues. CDR1 SGHDN and CDR2 FVKESK come from the germline V gene. CDR3 sequence reads: CASSPYSRAGAQYF. Written as DNA, the CDR3 is TGTGCCAGCAGCCCATACTCTAGGGCAGGGGCCCAGTACTTC.

The V gene is TRBV7-2, the J gene TRBJ1-1, with D maybe TRBD1 (5 bases). The CDR3 runs 15 residues. Germline CDR1 is SGHTA and CDR2 is FQGNSA. V was trimmed by 1 base and J by 3 bases, leaving 12 bases between them. Written as DNA, the CDR3 is TGTGCCAGCAGCTTAGTAGCGGGGGGAGACACTGAAGCTTTCTTT. Protein product: CASSLVAGGDTEAFF.

The chain recombines TRBV5-1 with TRBJ2-7; D is perhaps TRBD2 (5 bases). Germline assignment: CDR1 SGHRS and CDR2 YFSETQ. The CDR3 is 14 amino acids. V was pared by 4 bases and J by 5 bases, with 16 bases between. The CDR3 reads CASSVLDSEDEQYF. CDR3 DNA sequence: TGCGCCAGCAGCGTACTAGATTCAGAGGACGAGCAGTACTTC.

The rearrangement uses TRBV15 and TRBJ1-2; 7 positions match TRBD1. The germline gives CDR1 LNHNV, CDR2 YYDKDF (reference sequence). This CDR3 contains 15 residues. Trimming took 0 bases from V and 3 from J; bases not matched to a gene: 4. Here the CDR3 reads CATSRDGQVYYGYTF. CDR3 nucleotides: TGTGCCACCAGCAGAGATGGACAGGTATACTATGGCTACACCTTC. Full variable domain (outside the CDR3, taken from reference TRBV15 and TRBJ1-2): DAMVIQNPRYQVTQFGKPVTLSCSQTLNHNVMYWYQQKSSQAPKLLFHYYDKDFNNEADTPDNFQSRRPNTSFCFLDIRSPGLGDTAMYLCATSRDGQVYYGYTFGSGTRLTVV.

V gene TRBV2 combines with J gene TRBJ2-1; no reliable D call. V lost 8 bases to trimming and J lost 0 bases, with 8 bases between them. The CDR3 length is 13 residues. Looked up from germline, CDR1 is SNHLY and CDR2 is FYNNEI. CDR3 region: CASDFDSYNEQFF. In nucleotides, the CDR3 is TGTGCCAGCGACTTCGACTCCTACAATGAGCAGTTCTTC.

Worth noting for this clone: An end of the junction does not agree with germline; a read error may underlie this. Different DNA sequences within this sample yield the same CDR3. The V call is TRBV7-9, the J call TRBJ1-6; 8 nucleotides align to TRBD1. The CDR3 contains 14 residues. The germline CDR1 and CDR2 sequences are SEHNR and FQNEAQ (reference sequence). CDR3 residues: CASSTGQADSPLHF. The CDR3 nucleotides read TGTGCCAGCAGCACGGGACAGGCGGATTCCCCCCTCCACTTT.

The V and J genes are TRBV10-3 and TRBJ2-7; 7 nucleotides match TRBD1. In germline, CDR1 is ENHRY, CDR2 SYGVKD. The CDR3 loop spans 13 amino acids. The junction had 4 bases not matched to a gene; V was cut back by 4 bases and J by 4 bases. The CDR3: CAISVRGIYEQYF. The CDR3 nucleotides are TGTGCCATCAGTGTCAGGGGGATATACGAGCAGTACTTC.

The chain joins TRBV5-4 to TRBJ2-6; D not resolved. Germline CDR1 is SGHNT and CDR2 is YYREEE (reference sequence). V lost 0 bases, J lost 8 bases, and 12 bases lay in between. The CDR3 spans 15 residues. DNA of the CDR3: TGTGCCAGCAGCTTGGACATTTTGAGGACCAACGTCCTGACTTTC. Amino acids: CASSLDILRTNVLTF.